The TCR beta chain under discussion was sequenced for a study of CD8+CD57+ T cells in acquired aplastic anemia. Whole-study results and caveats: Patients and controls were found to share 25 to 30 CD8+ CDR3 sequences.

CDR1 and CDR2 (germline): SGHVS, FQNEAQ. The CDR3 sequence is 13 residues long. Profiling that covered TCR beta VDJ and CDR3 relied on genomic DNA as its template. TCRdb ran MiXCR on the reads and lists one entry per CDR3 protein. The sample yields 270,000 or so distinct CDR3 sequences, roughly 80% seen once. Of note for this clonotype: Its target is not known. The junction departs from germline at one end; a sequencing error may be responsible.

Patients picked for sequencing had shown CD8+CD57+ cell expansion detected by flow cytometry. The chain carries TRBV7-8 and TRBJ2-3; 7 bases map to TRBD1. Material: sorted CD4+, CD8+, or CD8+CD57+ T cells (not recorded which) from PBMCs. The receptor was derived from a human donor with aplastic anemia. The CDR3 reads CASSEGGTDDTHF. CDR3 sequence (DNA): TGTGCCAGCAGCGAAGGGGGCACAGATGATACGCATTTT.